What follows are 23 T cell receptor beta chains derived from one specimen sequenced in a study of blood T cell repertoires in COVID-19. Clones were sequenced by immunoSEQ multiplex PCR, and TCRdb holds only the in-frame ones, with some missing. The sample has approximately 390,000 clones; nearly 90% are singletons. Sample: PBMCs or T cells enriched from blood (not recorded which). The receptors stem from a middle-aged woman with acute COVID-19.

The chain couples TRBV25-1 to TRBJ2-5, with TRBD2 matching 12 bases. The CDR3 spans 14 residues. With 10 bases clipped from V and 5 bases from J, the junction kept 8 bases outside the gene matches. CDR1 MGHDK and CDR2 SYGVNS come from the germline V gene. For the CDR3, the DNA is TGTGCCACCTCTAGCGGGGGGGCCCCGGAGACCCAGTACTTC. Translated, it gives CATSSGGAPETQYF.

The gene calls are TRBV2 and TRBJ1-2; tentative D call: TRBD1 (6 bases). With 4 bases removed from V and 4 bases from J, the gap between germline ends came to 10 bases. Looked up from germline, CDR1 is SNHLY and CDR2 is FYNNEI. The CDR3 is made up of 13 amino acids. CDR3 in amino acids: CASSGGGAYGYTF. The CDR3 nucleotides read TGTGCCAGCAGTGGCGGGGGGGCCTATGGCTACACCTTC. The complete variable domain, with remaining parts taken from reference TRBV2 and TRBJ1-2, reads EPEVTQTPSHQVTQMGQEVILRCVPISNHLYFYWYRQILGQKVEFLVSFYNNEISEKSEIFDDQFSVERPDGSNFTLKIRSTKLEDSAMYFCASSGGGAYGYTFGSGTRLTVV.

The chain combines TRBV9 with TRBJ2-2; D is ambiguous. CDR1 is SGDLS and CDR2 is YYNGEE in the germline V gene. V lost 4 bases and J lost 0, with 10 bases in between. The CDR3 covers 15 residues. Here the CDR3 DNA reads TGTGCCAGCAGCATACAGAACGCGAACACCGGGGAGCTGTTTTTT. It codes for CASSIQNANTGELFF.

On this clone itself: The junction and the germline gene differ at one end; a read error may be behind it. V gene TRBV13 combines with J gene TRBJ1-1, with TRBD1 identical over 9 bases. The germline V gene encodes CDR1 PRHDT and CDR2 FYEKMQ (reference sequence). CDR3 length equals 17 residues. The CDR3 reads CASSTSDRGIGNAEAFF. For the CDR3, the DNA is TGTGCCAGCAGCACCTCGGACAGGGGAATAGGGAACGCTGAAGCTTTCTTT.

The rearrangement joins TRBV12-3 or TRBV12-4 to TRBJ1-1; 7 bases are shared with TRBD1. The CDR3 contains 13 residues. V shed 7 bases, J shed 3 bases, and the junction held 5 bases outside the gene matches. CDR3 DNA sequence: TGTGCCAGCAAGGGGCAGGGGGACACTGAAGCTTTCTTT. The encoded protein is CASKGQGDTEAFF.

This chain connects TRBV4-2 to TRBJ2-7; possible D gene TRBD2, 6 bases. Germline V gene lookup returns CDR1 LGHNA and CDR2 YNFKEQ. V dropped 0 bases and J dropped 4 bases, with 13 bases sitting between them. The CDR3 contains 15 residues. The DNA for the CDR3 is TGTGCCAGCAGCCAAGATCGCGGCGGGACGTACGAGCAGTACTTC. Its protein is CASSQDRGGTYEQYF.

The chain is built from TRBV6-5 and TRBJ2-7, with D uncertain. This CDR3 comprises 11 residues. V lost 10 bases, J lost 2 bases, and 9 bases lay in between. CDR1 is MNHEY and CDR2 is SVGAGI in the germline V gene. For the CDR3, the DNA is TGTGCCACTACAGTTACCTACGAGCAGTACTTC. This sequence encodes CATTVTYEQYF.

The chain couples TRBV18 to TRBJ1-1; maybe TRBD1 (5 bases). Trimming cost V 3 bases and J 3 bases, with 11 bases left between them. This CDR3 is 14 amino acids long. Germline assignment: CDR1 KGHSH and CDR2 LQKENI. Here the CDR3 reads CASSPPAGHTEAFF. CDR3 DNA sequence: TGTGCCAGCTCACCCCCCGCGGGGCACACTGAAGCTTTCTTT. Together with reference TRBV18 and TRBJ1-1, the CDR3 gives the full variable domain: NAGVMQNPRHLVRRRGQEARLRCSPMKGHSHVYWYRQLPEEGLKFMVYLQKENIIDESGMPKERFSAEFPKEGPSILRIQQVVRGDSAAYFCASSPPAGHTEAFFGQGTRLTVV.

V usage is TRBV6-5 and J usage is TRBJ1-1; D possibly corresponds to TRBD1 (6 bases). The CDR3 length is 16 residues. Germline V gene sequence: CDR1 MNHEY, CDR2 SVGAGI. V dropped 0 bases and J dropped 3 bases, with 14 bases sitting between them. The CDR3 reads CASSYSTGFKDTEAFF. DNA of the CDR3: TGTGCCAGCAGTTACTCCACAGGGTTTAAGGACACTGAAGCTTTCTTT.

V gene TRBV10-3 combines with J gene TRBJ1-2; no reliable D call. The V gene lost 4 bases and the J gene lost 5 bases, with 14 bases spanning the gap. The CDR3 length is 14 residues. Per germline, CDR1 ENHRY and CDR2 SYGVKD. The CDR3: CAISGGEMGYGYTF. CDR3 DNA sequence: TGTGCCATCAGTGGCGGGGAAATGGGTTATGGCTACACCTTC.

The rearrangement uses TRBV5-1 and TRBJ2-3, with 10 bases identical to TRBD1. This CDR3 region has 16 residues. Looked up from germline, CDR1 is SGHRS and CDR2 is YFSETQ. The ends lost 6 bases at V and 8 bases at J; junction bases unmatched: 15. CDR3 in amino acids: CASKPTGGSTGGTQYF. The CDR3 nucleotides are TGCGCCAGCAAACCGACAGGGGGCAGTACCGGGGGTACGCAGTATTTT.

V usage is TRBV27 and J usage is TRBJ2-1, with 7 bases matching TRBD2. J lost 4 bases, V lost 11 bases, and 11 bases had no gene match. Germline V CDR1 and CDR2: MNHEY, SMNVEV (reference sequence). There are 14 residues in the CDR3. The CDR3 reads CAAHPSGEYNEQFF. DNA for the CDR3: TGTGCCGCCCACCCCAGCGGGGAATACAATGAGCAGTTCTTC.

The chain joins TRBV3-1 (or the pseudogene TRBV3-2) to TRBJ2-5; 9 positions agree with TRBD2. Germline V gives CDR1 LGHDT, CDR2 YNNKEL (reference sequence). J was trimmed by 1 base and V by 4 bases; bases with no gene match: 7. CDR3 length equals 16 residues. CDR3 nucleotide sequence: TGTGCCAGCAGCCGGGCGGCGGGGGGGTTCCAAGAGACCCAGTACTTC. Amino acid sequence: CASSRAAGGFQETQYF.

The CDR3 reads CASSLRDRGYEQYF. CDR3 coding DNA: TGTGCCAGCAGCCTCCGGGACAGGGGTTACGAGCAGTACTTC. The V call is TRBV27, the J call TRBJ2-7, with 10 bases lining up with TRBD1. The CDR3 has 14 amino acids. V was pared by 6 bases and J by 4 bases, with 6 bases of the junction left unmatched. From germline, CDR1 is MNHEY and CDR2 SMNVEV (reference sequence).

The rearrangement links TRBV6-5 to TRBJ2-1; 8 positions agree with TRBD1. The CDR3 totals 14 residues. J lost 3 bases, V lost 4 bases, and 2 bases had no gene match. Germline V lookup: CDR1 MNHEY, CDR2 SVGAGI. In DNA form, the CDR3 reads TGTGCCAGCAGTTTCGGGACAGGCTACAATGAGCAGTTCTTC. Amino acids: CASSFGTGYNEQFF.

Only a few counts were recorded for this clone. The chain links TRBV20-1 to TRBJ1-1, with no clear D. V gave up 6 bases and J gave up 5 bases, with 10 bases separating them. The CDR3 has 11 amino acids. CDR1 and CDR2 (germline): DFQATT, SNEGSKA (reference sequence). The CDR3 here is CSAFTETEAFF. The CDR3 DNA is TGCAGTGCGTTCACGGAGACTGAAGCTTTCTTT.

As regards this clone: At the DNA level, this CDR3 is encoded by other sequences in the same sample as well. The V and J genes are TRBV18 and TRBJ1-1, with D uncertain. V lost 3 bases and J 1 base, leaving 3 bases between the germline ends. CDR1 and CDR2 (germline): KGHSH, LQKENI. The CDR3 covers 12 residues. Written as DNA, the CDR3 is TGTGCCAGCTCACCGAGGAACACTGAAGCTTTCTTT. Amino acids: CASSPRNTEAFF. Full variable domain (remainder filled in from reference TRBV18 and TRBJ1-1): NAGVMQNPRHLVRRRGQEARLRCSPMKGHSHVYWYRQLPEEGLKFMVYLQKENIIDESGMPKERFSAEFPKEGPSILRIQQVVRGDSAAYFCASSPRNTEAFFGQGTRLTVV.

The chain employs TRBV7-2 and TRBJ2-3; 8 bases match TRBD2. The CDR3 sequence is 15 residues long. With V trimmed by 0 bases and J by 1 base, 0 bases remained unmatched. Per the germline V gene, CDR1 is SGHTA and CDR2 is FQGNSA. This CDR3 is CASSLASGGTDTQYF. CDR3 bases: TGTGCCAGCAGCTTAGCTAGCGGGGGCACAGATACGCAGTATTTT.

The chain joins TRBV19 to TRBJ1-1; the D gene is possibly TRBD1 (6 bases). V lost 4 bases and J 5 bases, leaving 20 bases between the germline ends. The CDR3 has 16 amino acids. Germline CDR1 LNHDA, CDR2 SQIVND (reference sequence). The CDR3, as DNA: TGTGCCAGTAGTACCATGCGAACAGGGTCGACGACTGAAGCTTTCTTT. Translated, it gives CASSTMRTGSTTEAFF.

CDR3 bases: TGTGCCAGCCTGAATGAAAAACTGTTTTTT. Residues: CASLNEKLFF. The chain employs TRBV2 and TRBJ1-4, with no clear D. Germline loops: CDR1 SNHLY, CDR2 FYNNEI. V was trimmed by 8 bases and J by 5 bases, leaving 3 bases between them. CDR3 length equals 10 residues.

The chain recombines TRBV5-1 with TRBJ2-7; 7 bases fit TRBD1. CDR1 SGHRS and CDR2 YFSETQ come from the germline V gene. Trimming cost V 3 bases and J 6 bases; bases outside gene matches: 12. The CDR3 spans 15 residues. Here the CDR3 reads CASSSTTGSLSEQYF. CDR3 bases: TGCGCCAGCAGCTCCACGACAGGGTCTTTGTCCGAGCAGTACTTC. The variable domain in full, completed from reference TRBV5-1 and TRBJ2-7, reads KAGVTQTPRYLIKTRGQQVTLSCSPISGHRSVSWYQQTPGQGLQFLFEYFSETQRNKGNFPGRFSGRQFSNSRSEMNVSTLELGDSALYLCASSSTTGSLSEQYFGPGTRLTVT.

The genes are TRBV5-1 and TRBJ1-3; the D is unclear. Per the germline V gene, CDR1 is SGHRS and CDR2 is YFSETQ. V lost 4 bases and J 2 bases, leaving 4 bases between the germline ends. CDR3 length: 12 amino acids. The CDR3 reads CASSPAGNTIYF. The CDR3 DNA follows: TGCGCCAGCAGCCCGGCTGGAAACACCATATATTTT.

This chain connects TRBV4-1 to TRBJ1-5; no clear D. V was shortened by 1 base and J by 0 bases, with 10 bases between the two germline ends. CDR1 is MGHRA and CDR2 is YSYEKL in the germline V gene. The CDR3 contains 16 residues. CDR3 residues: CASSQAGLRSNQPQHF. CDR3 sequence (DNA): TGCGCCAGCAGCCAAGCGGGGTTGCGTAGCAATCAGCCCCAGCATTTT.